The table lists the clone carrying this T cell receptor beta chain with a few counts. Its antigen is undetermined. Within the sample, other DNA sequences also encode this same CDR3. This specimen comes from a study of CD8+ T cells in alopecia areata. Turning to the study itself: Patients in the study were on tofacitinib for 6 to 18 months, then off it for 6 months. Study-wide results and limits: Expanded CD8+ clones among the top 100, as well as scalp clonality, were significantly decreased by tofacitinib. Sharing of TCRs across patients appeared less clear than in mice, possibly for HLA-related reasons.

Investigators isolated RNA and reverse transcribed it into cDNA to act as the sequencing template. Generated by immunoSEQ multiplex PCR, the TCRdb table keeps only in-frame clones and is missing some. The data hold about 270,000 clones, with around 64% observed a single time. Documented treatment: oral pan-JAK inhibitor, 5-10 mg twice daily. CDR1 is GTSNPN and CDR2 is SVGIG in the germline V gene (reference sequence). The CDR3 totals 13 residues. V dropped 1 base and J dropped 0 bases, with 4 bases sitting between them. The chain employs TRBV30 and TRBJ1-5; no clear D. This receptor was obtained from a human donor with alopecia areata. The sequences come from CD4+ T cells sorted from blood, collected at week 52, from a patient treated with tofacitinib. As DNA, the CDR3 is TGTGCCTGGAGTGGGAGTAGCAATCAGCCCCAGCATTTT. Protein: CAWSGSSNQPQHF.